The 30 T cell receptor beta chains in this list originate from one sample, sequenced in a study of blood T cell repertoires in COVID-19. Clones were sequenced by immunoSEQ multiplex PCR, and TCRdb holds only the in-frame ones, with some missing. The sample lists 200,000 to 250,000 clones; around 80% were seen once. The sequencing sample was made of peripheral blood. The source of these receptors is a woman older than 75 with COVID-19, enrolled during active disease.

The genes are TRBV25-1 and TRBJ1-1; a possible D gene is TRBD1 (5 bases). This CDR3 is 14 amino acids long. CDR1 and CDR2 (germline): MGHDK, SYGVNS. V lost 2 bases, J lost 2 bases, and 9 bases lay in between. CDR3 in amino acids: CASSERQTNTEAFF. The CDR3 DNA reads as TGTGCCAGCAGTGAACGACAGACCAACACTGAAGCTTTCTTT. The full variable domain, with the rest looked up from reference TRBV25-1 and TRBJ1-1, is EADIYQTPRYLVIGTGKKITLECSQTMGHDKMYWYQQDPGMELHLIHYSYGVNSTEKGDLSSESTVSRIRTEHFPLTLESARPSHTSQYLCASSERQTNTEAFFGQGTRLTVV.

This chain uses TRBV6-1 with TRBJ2-3, with TRBD1 matching over 7 bases. CDR1 MNHNS and CDR2 SASEGT come from the germline V gene. This CDR3 has 15 residues. V dropped 2 bases and J dropped 0; count of bases not matched to a gene: 2. The CDR3 here is CASSERDRSTDTQYF. CDR3 DNA: TGTGCCAGCAGTGAAAGGGACAGAAGCACAGATACGCAGTATTTT.

The V gene is TRBV5-1, the J gene TRBJ2-7, with D unresolved. This CDR3 is built from 13 residues. Germline CDR1 reads SGHRS; CDR2 reads YFSETQ. The V gene lost 4 bases and the J gene lost 12 bases, with 20 bases spanning the gap. The CDR3 is CASSPPGSPRRYF. The CDR3 DNA reads as TGCGCCAGCAGCCCCCCAGGATCCCCCCGACGGTACTTC.

The chain uses TRBV5-4 and TRBJ2-2; TRBD1 aligns across 7 bases. Germline CDR1 is SGHNT and CDR2 is YYREEE (reference sequence). J gave up 1 base and V 5 bases, and 11 bases lay outside the gene matches. This CDR3 has 17 amino acids. The DNA of the CDR3 is TGTGCCAGCAGTCTCGGGACAGCCGCACTGAACACCGGGGAGCTGTTTTTT. Residues: CASSLGTAALNTGELFF.

The gene calls are TRBV10-2 and TRBJ2-7; 8 bases match TRBD2. CDR1 is WSHSY and CDR2 is SAAADI in the germline V gene. This CDR3 has 17 residues. J lost 2 bases, V lost 2 bases, and 11 bases had no gene match. CDR3 DNA sequence: TGCGCCAGCAGTGAGGTAGCGGGACCGCCTTGGCCCTACGAGCAGTACTTC. This gives the protein CASSEVAGPPWPYEQYF.

The chain recombines TRBV10-3 with TRBJ2-1; D may be TRBD2 (5 bases). The germline V gene encodes CDR1 ENHRY and CDR2 SYGVKD. The V end lost 0 bases, the J end lost 0 bases, and 12 bases lay between the germline ends. The CDR3 runs to 17 residues. This CDR3 reads CAISESRRGSSYNEQFF. In DNA form, the CDR3 reads TGTGCCATCAGTGAGTCGCGACGGGGTAGCTCCTACAATGAGCAGTTCTTC.

The rearrangement joins TRBV9 to TRBJ2-7; 8 bases map to TRBD2. CDR1 and CDR2 (germline): SGDLS, YYNGEE. V was pared by 4 bases and J by 6 bases, with 12 bases of the junction left unmatched. This CDR3 is 15 amino acids long. The CDR3 protein is CASSPRTSTLTEQYF. For the CDR3, the DNA is TGTGCCAGCAGCCCCCGGACTAGCACTCTGACCGAGCAGTACTTC.

The rearrangement joins TRBV11-2 to TRBJ2-7; the D is unclear. The CDR3 loop spans 14 amino acids. The V gene's germline CDR1 is SGHAT and CDR2 FQNNGV. Trimming left V 1 base short and J 7 bases short, with 14 bases between. CDR3 sequence (DNA): TGTGCCAGCAGCTTAGGCAACTACGCTGGGGAGCAGTACTTC. This gives the protein CASSLGNYAGEQYF.

The CDR3 DNA reads as TGTGCCAGTAGTATAGATCTCTTAGCAACCACCTACGAGCAGTACTTC. As protein: CASSIDLLATTYEQYF. The rearrangement uses TRBV19 and TRBJ2-7, with D hard to call. The CDR3 contains 16 residues. V was clipped by 0 bases and J by 2 bases, with 14 bases between them. CDR1 and CDR2 (germline): LNHDA, SQIVND (reference sequence).

This clone has only a few counts. The gene calls are TRBV7-2 and TRBJ1-6; D remains ambiguous. V dropped 5 bases and J dropped 10 bases, with 15 bases sitting between them. The CDR3 has 14 amino acids. Germline loops: CDR1 SGHTA, CDR2 FQGNSA. The DNA for the CDR3 is TGTGCCAGCAGCCCCAAACGCAGTGCCTCACCCCTCCACTTT. It is translated as CASSPKRSASPLHF.

The gene calls are TRBV5-4 and TRBJ2-3; 10 bases are shared with TRBD1. This CDR3 has 20 amino acids. From germline, CDR1 is SGHNT and CDR2 YYREEE (reference sequence). J gave up 2 bases and V 4 bases, and 19 bases lay outside the gene matches. CDR3 DNA sequence: TGTGCCAGCAGCGCCCCGGGACAGGGGCTTGGCGGGGGGACCACAGATACGCAGTATTTT. Its protein is CASSAPGQGLGGGTTDTQYF.

The V call is TRBV9, the J call TRBJ2-3; 9 bases are a match to TRBD2. Germline-derived CDR1 and CDR2 are SGDLS and YYNGEE. After removal of 4 bases from V and 6 bases from J, the junction contained 12 bases not matched to a gene. The CDR3 contains 16 residues. The CDR3 DNA is TGTGCCAGCAGCCTCCGGACTAGCGCCGCCGGCGATACGCAGTATTTT. Amino acids: CASSLRTSAAGDTQYF.

In nucleotides, the CDR3 is TGCGCCAGCAGCTTGGAGTTCCAGCGGAGTAGCACAGATACGCAGTATTTT. Amino acid sequence: CASSLEFQRSSTDTQYF. The rearrangement joins TRBV5-1 to TRBJ2-3; D possibly corresponds to TRBD2 (5 bases). This CDR3 is built from 17 residues. CDR1 SGHRS and CDR2 YFSETQ come from the germline V gene. Trimming removed 0 bases at V and 0 bases at J, with 14 bases between.

The DNA for the CDR3 is TGCGCCAGCAGCCCCGCAATGGGACTAGCGGGAGGGACGGACACCGGGGAGCTGTTTTTT. It specifies CASSPAMGLAGGTDTGELFF. The chain couples TRBV5-1 to TRBJ2-2; TRBD2 matches at 16 bases. The CDR3 contains 20 residues. From germline, CDR1 is SGHRS and CDR2 YFSETQ. V was clipped by 4 bases and J by 3 bases; unmatched bases: 12.

This clone was counted once. Other DNA sequences in this specimen translate into the identical CDR3. This chain links TRBV3-1 (or the pseudogene TRBV3-2) with TRBJ1-1; 7 bases align to TRBD1. The germline CDR1 and CDR2 sequences are LGHDT and YNNKEL (reference sequence). CDR3 size: 13 residues. J was trimmed by 1 base and V by 5 bases; bases with no gene match: 1. The CDR3 sequence: CASSRTGNTEAFF. In nucleotides, the CDR3 is TGTGCCAGCAGCAGGACAGGGAACACTGAAGCTTTCTTT.

The chain uses TRBV6-2 or TRBV6-3 and TRBJ2-7, with 8 bases matching TRBD1. This CDR3 comprises 16 residues. Germline assignment: CDR1 MNHEY and CDR2 SVGEGT. V gave up 4 bases and J gave up 2 bases; unmatched junction bases: 10. CDR3 region: CASSSRRGQGAYEQYF. The CDR3 nucleotides are TGTGCCAGCAGTTCCCGAAGAGGACAGGGAGCCTACGAGCAGTACTTC.

This clone came up many times. V usage is TRBV5-5 and J usage is TRBJ1-4; tentative D call: TRBD1 (6 bases). V was clipped by 6 bases and J by 0 bases, with 12 bases between them. The CDR3 covers 15 residues. The V gene's germline CDR1 is SGHKS and CDR2 YYEKEE (reference sequence). Here the CDR3 DNA reads TGTGCCAGCACGGGACACGGGGCAACTAATGAAAAACTGTTTTTT. Translated: CASTGHGATNEKLFF.

The rearrangement links TRBV2 to TRBJ2-5; 7 bases line up with TRBD1. This CDR3 has 16 residues. Germline V gene lookup returns CDR1 SNHLY and CDR2 FYNNEI. V gave up 5 bases and J gave up 5 bases; unmatched junction bases: 14. CDR3 DNA: TGTGCCAGCAGTTCCCCCCCAGGGGGTTATGAGGAGACCCAGTACTTC. This encodes CASSSPPGGYEETQYF.

J is TRBJ1-1 and V is TRBV12-3 or TRBV12-4, with a weak D call TRBD1 (5 bases). The CDR3 is made up of 13 amino acids. Trimming shortened V by 5 bases and J by 4 bases, and 11 bases separated the two germline ends. CDR3 in amino acids: CASSPQGPTEAFF. The CDR3 region has the DNA TGTGCCAGCAGTCCGCAGGGTCCCACTGAAGCTTTCTTT.

This chain links TRBV5-1 with TRBJ2-3, with 8 bases identical to TRBD2. The junction had 11 bases not matched to a gene; V was cut back by 4 bases and J by 7 bases. The CDR3 has 15 amino acids. The V gene's germline CDR1 is SGHRS and CDR2 YFSETQ. CDR3 DNA sequence: TGCGCCAGCAGCGCACTAGCGGTCCCACCGAATACGCAGTATTTT. This gives the protein CASSALAVPPNTQYF.

This clone occurred a few times. The chain links TRBV27 to TRBJ1-1; D is undetermined. V lost 5 bases and J 0 bases, leaving 10 bases between the germline ends. This CDR3 region has 14 residues. Germline V CDR1 and CDR2: MNHEY, SMNVEV (reference sequence). The CDR3 is CASSQTTMNTEAFF. The CDR3 coding sequence is TGTGCCAGCAGTCAGACTACTATGAACACTGAAGCTTTCTTT.

This clone has a handful of counts. The CDR3, as DNA: TGTGCCAGCAGTGAATTTCCCAGGCCTACCGAGACCCAGTACTTC. Its translation is CASSEFPRPTETQYF. The chain carries TRBV6-1 and TRBJ2-5, with unresolved D. With 2 bases removed from V and 5 bases from J, the gap between germline ends came to 15 bases. The germline CDR1 and CDR2 sequences are MNHNS and SASEGT. The CDR3 runs 15 residues.

The chain carries TRBV29-1 and TRBJ2-3; TRBD1 is a possible D gene (6 bases). Trimming cost V 4 bases and J 4 bases, with 9 bases left between them. The CDR3 is made up of 12 amino acids. The V gene's germline CDR1 is SQVTM and CDR2 ANQGSEA. The CDR3 here is CSVVQGADTQYF. CDR3 nucleotide sequence: TGCAGCGTTGTACAGGGCGCAGATACGCAGTATTTT.

The chain employs TRBV9 and TRBJ1-1; possibly TRBD1 for D (5 bases). Deletions cut 0 bases from V and 5 bases from J, with 17 bases between. CDR1 and CDR2 from the germline V gene are SGDLS and YYNGEE. The CDR3 extends over 16 amino acids. Here the CDR3 DNA reads TGTGCCAGCAGCGTAGGAGCGCCGGGGGGAAAGACTGAAGCTTTCTTT. This sequence encodes CASSVGAPGGKTEAFF.

This chain joins TRBV24-1 and TRBJ2-3; TRBD1 might be the D (6 bases). Germline V gene sequence: CDR1 KGHDR, CDR2 SFDVKD. The length of the CDR3 is 17 residues. V was trimmed by 9 bases and J by 8 bases, leaving 29 bases between them. In nucleotides, the CDR3 is TGTGCCACCCCGGCCCAACAGGGTCTCGGACCACAGATTACGCAGTATTTT. Encoded protein: CATPAQQGLGPQITQYF.

This chain joins TRBV6-5 and TRBJ1-5; D is perhaps TRBD1 (6 bases). The CDR3 totals 15 residues. Trimming left V 6 bases short and J 7 bases short, with 19 bases between. In germline, CDR1 is MNHEY, CDR2 SVGAGI. CDR3 loop: CASSHRAFGNQPQHF. The CDR3 nucleotides are TGTGCCAGCAGCCACAGGGCGTTCGGGAACCAGCCCCAGCATTTT.

This clone has a count of ten or more. This sequence joins TRBV7-9 and TRBJ2-1; D remains unclear. The CDR3 runs to 18 residues. Looked up from germline, CDR1 is SEHNR and CDR2 is FQNEAQ (reference sequence). V was pared by 1 base and J by 0 bases, with 16 bases between. CDR3 sequence: CASSLVISIPSSYNEQFF. CDR3 bases: TGTGCCAGCAGCTTAGTAATTAGCATTCCGAGCTCCTACAATGAGCAGTTCTTC. The full variable domain, completed using reference TRBV7-9 and TRBJ2-1, is DTGVSQNPRHKITKRGQNVTFRCDPISEHNRLYWYRQTLGQGPEFLTYFQNEAQLEKSRLLSDRFSAERPKGSFSTLEIQRTEQGDSAMYLCASSLVISIPSSYNEQFFGPGTRLTVL.

The rearrangement uses TRBV19 and TRBJ1-5; 11 bases are a match to TRBD1. Trimming cost V 5 bases and J 4 bases; bases outside gene matches: 7. Germline V gene data show CDR1 as LNHDA and CDR2 as SQIVND (reference sequence). This CDR3 contains 16 residues. CDR3 protein: CASSPKGQGVNQPQHF. The CDR3 DNA sequence: TGTGCCAGTAGTCCCAAGGGACAGGGGGTGAATCAGCCCCAGCATTTT.

The chain links TRBV19 to TRBJ2-5; 12 bases match TRBD2. J gave up 5 bases and V 3 bases, and 10 bases lay outside the gene matches. Germline CDR1 is LNHDA and CDR2 is SQIVND (reference sequence). The CDR3 loop spans 17 amino acids. This CDR3 is CASSIRASGRVVETQYF. The CDR3 DNA reads TGTGCCAGTAGTATCCGGGCTAGCGGGAGGGTGGTGGAGACCCAGTACTTC. The full variable domain, in which reference TRBV19 and TRBJ2-5 provide the parts outside the CDR3, is DGGITQSPKYLFRKEGQNVTLSCEQNLNHDAMYWYRQDPGQGLRLIYYSQIVNDFQKGDIAEGYSVSREKKESFPLTVTSAQKNPTAFYLCASSIRASGRVVETQYFGPGTRLLVL.

V and J are TRBV7-3 and TRBJ2-5, with a possible D match to TRBD2 (5 bases). Looked up from germline, CDR1 is SGHTA and CDR2 is FQGTGA. V shed 5 bases and J shed 4 bases, with 11 bases lying between them. CDR3 length: 13 residues. The CDR3 DNA follows: TGTGCCAGCAGCATCGGGGTGCGAGAGACCCAGTACTTC. It specifies CASSIGVRETQYF.